Listed here are 32 T cell receptor beta chains from one sample, sequenced in a study of cytomegalovirus exposure and HLA in healthy donors. Primers for the PCR totalled 60 Vbeta and 13 Jbeta. Sequencing used immunoSEQ multiplex PCR; TCRdb keeps in-frame clones, though not all of them. The data contain around 190,000 clones, roughly 80% of them singletons. The sequenced material came from PBMCs. These receptors all come from a woman in her twenties or thirties in good health and CMV-seronegative.

Regarding this clone: Compared with germline, one end of the junction differs, possibly owing to a read error. The rearrangement uses TRBV6-6 and TRBJ1-1, with D possibly TRBD1 on 5 matching bases. The germline V gene has CDR1 MNHNY and CDR2 SVGAGI (reference sequence). There are 14 residues in the CDR3. Here the CDR3 reads CASSYEPLGTEALF. CDR3 sequence (DNA): TGTGCCAGCAGTTACGAGCCCTTGGGGACTGAAGCTCTCTTT.

This clone was seen a handful of times. J is TRBJ1-1 and V is TRBV5-1; 9 positions agree with TRBD1. J lost 3 bases, V lost 5 bases, and 8 bases had no gene match. Germline CDR1 reads SGHRS; CDR2 reads YFSETQ. This CDR3 region has 15 residues. Here the CDR3 reads CASSRKTGGDTEAFF. The CDR3 coding sequence is TGCGCCAGCAGTCGGAAGACAGGGGGGGACACTGAAGCTTTCTTT.

Only one count was recorded for this clone. The rearrangement links TRBV5-1 to TRBJ2-7, with TRBD2 matching 14 bases. Germline values: CDR1 SGHRS, CDR2 YFSETQ. The CDR3 contains 15 residues. Unmatched junction bases numbered 2, after V lost 0 bases and J lost 6 bases. CDR3: CASSLGLAGGPEQYF. For the CDR3, the DNA is TGCGCCAGCAGCTTGGGACTAGCGGGGGGGCCCGAGCAGTACTTC.

This clone was detected a few times. The J gene is TRBJ2-3, the V gene TRBV6-5; possibly TRBD2 for D (5 bases). Trimming pared 0 bases from V and 1 base from J, leaving 8 bases between. Per the germline V gene, CDR1 is MNHEY and CDR2 is SVGAGI. CDR3 length: 15 residues. This chain's CDR3 is CASSYSDLRTDTQYF. In DNA, the CDR3 is TGTGCCAGCAGTTACTCGGACTTACGCACAGATACGCAGTATTTT.

This chain joins TRBV11-2 and TRBJ1-4, with a weak D call TRBD1 (6 bases). The CDR3 covers 15 residues. Germline V lookup: CDR1 SGHAT, CDR2 FQNNGV. The V gene lost 3 bases and the J gene lost 5 bases, with 13 bases spanning the gap. The DNA for the CDR3 is TGTGCCAGCAGCTTTCCAGGGGAGTTCAATGAAAAACTGTTTTTT. This encodes CASSFPGEFNEKLFF.

The chain couples TRBV11-2 to TRBJ1-1; TRBD1 is a possible D gene (5 bases). Germline V gene data show CDR1 as SGHAT and CDR2 as FQNNGV. V was shortened by 5 bases and J by 1 base, with 14 bases between the two germline ends. There are 15 residues in the CDR3. CDR3 nucleotide sequence: TGTGCCAGCAGCCGGATTAGGGGAAGGAACACTGAAGCTTTCTTT. Protein product: CASSRIRGRNTEAFF.

V usage is TRBV10-3 and J usage is TRBJ1-4, with D hard to call. The CDR3 covers 14 residues. V was cut by 2 bases and J by 13 bases, with 17 bases left in between. Germline V gene data show CDR1 as ENHRY and CDR2 as SYGVKD. The CDR3 DNA is TGTGCCATCAGTGAGCAACAATCACCGAATTCACTGTTTTTT. This translates into CAISEQQSPNSLFF.

The chain employs TRBV5-1 and TRBJ2-2; 8 positions match TRBD1. Trimming took 2 bases from V and 6 from J; bases not matched to a gene: 9. CDR3 length: 16 amino acids. Per germline, CDR1 SGHRS and CDR2 YFSETQ. The CDR3 DNA reads TGCGCCAGCAGCTTCACTGGACAGGGCTTGGCCGGGGAGCTGTTTTTT. Amino acids: CASSFTGQGLAGELFF. Full variable domain (rest looked up from reference TRBV5-1 and TRBJ2-2): KAGVTQTPRYLIKTRGQQVTLSCSPISGHRSVSWYQQTPGQGLQFLFEYFSETQRNKGNFPGRFSGRQFSNSRSEMNVSTLELGDSALYLCASSFTGQGLAGELFFGEGSRLTVL.

The chain combines TRBV18 with TRBJ2-5; 8 nucleotides match TRBD1. The trim removed 3 bases at V and 1 base at J, leaving 1 base unmatched. CDR3 length: 14 amino acids. Germline-derived CDR1 and CDR2 are KGHSH and LQKENI. The DNA of the CDR3 is TGTGCCAGCTCACCCGGACAGGGCCAAGAGACCCAGTACTTC. This translates into CASSPGQGQETQYF.

The rearrangement links TRBV11-1 to TRBJ2-7; 11 bases map to TRBD2. CDR3 length: 16 residues. Germline CDR1 and CDR2: SGHAT and FQDESV (reference sequence). Trimming removed 2 bases from V and 2 bases from J; junction bases left unmatched: 5. For the CDR3, the DNA is TGTGCCAGCAGCTTATCCCTAGCGGGAGGCGCCTACGAGCAGTACTTC. It translates to CASSLSLAGGAYEQYF.

A few counts support this clone. V gene TRBV11-2 combines with J gene TRBJ1-2; the D gene is possibly TRBD1 (6 bases). Per the germline V gene, CDR1 is SGHAT and CDR2 is FQNNGV. This CDR3 has 15 residues. Trimming took 0 bases from V and 4 from J, leaving 12 bases between them. The CDR3 reads CASSLERVGGYGYTF. CDR3 DNA: TGTGCCAGCAGCTTAGAAAGGGTAGGGGGCTATGGCTACACCTTC.

The genes are TRBV9 and TRBJ2-3; D might be TRBD1 (5 bases). This CDR3 has 14 amino acids. CDR1 is SGDLS and CDR2 is YYNGEE in the germline V gene. V was cut by 0 bases and J by 3 bases, with 8 bases left in between. In nucleotides, the CDR3 is TGTGCCAGCAGCGTAGATGCAGGGACAGATACGCAGTATTTT. It encodes CASSVDAGTDTQYF.

This chain links TRBV9 with TRBJ1-6, with D possibly being TRBD1 (5 bases). The V gene lost 4 bases and the J gene lost 0 bases, with 11 bases spanning the gap. The germline V gene has CDR1 SGDLS and CDR2 YYNGEE. The CDR3 runs 16 residues. The CDR3 region has the DNA TGTGCCAGCAGCCCCCAGGGCAGCTCCTATAATTCACCCCTCCACTTT. Translated, it gives CASSPQGSSYNSPLHF.

The chain uses TRBV5-1 and TRBJ2-1; weak D call: TRBD2 (7 bases). The CDR3 is 18 residues long. Germline lookup yields CDR1 SGHRS and CDR2 YFSETQ. V gave up 0 bases and J gave up 7 bases, with 23 bases separating them. The CDR3 reads CASSLDAGLGGAGNEQFF. In DNA form, the CDR3 reads TGCGCCAGCAGCTTGGACGCGGGCTTAGGGGGGGCGGGGAATGAGCAGTTCTTC.

The chain carries TRBV5-4 and TRBJ1-2; D might be TRBD1 (5 bases). The CDR3 sequence is 14 residues long. The germline CDR1 and CDR2 sequences are SGHNT and YYREEE (reference sequence). Trimming stripped 1 base from V and 1 base from J, with 8 bases between. DNA of the CDR3: TGTGCCAGCAGCTTGCAGGGCTTTAACTATGGCTACACCTTC. Protein product: CASSLQGFNYGYTF.

This chain links TRBV5-1 with TRBJ2-2; 8 positions agree with TRBD1. Germline CDR1 reads SGHRS; CDR2 reads YFSETQ. The CDR3 extends over 15 amino acids. V shed 5 bases, J shed 3 bases, and the junction held 6 bases outside the gene matches. The CDR3 sequence is CASSSDRVDTGELFF. CDR3 sequence (DNA): TGCGCCAGCAGTTCGGACAGGGTGGACACCGGGGAGCTGTTTTTT. Full variable domain (outside the CDR3, taken from reference TRBV5-1 and TRBJ2-2): KAGVTQTPRYLIKTRGQQVTLSCSPISGHRSVSWYQQTPGQGLQFLFEYFSETQRNKGNFPGRFSGRQFSNSRSEMNVSTLELGDSALYLCASSSDRVDTGELFFGEGSRLTVL.

V and J are TRBV4-1 and TRBJ1-6; 7 bases are shared with TRBD1. This CDR3 has 17 amino acids. Per germline, CDR1 MGHRA and CDR2 YSYEKL. V trimming: 4 bases; J trimming: 5 bases; junction bases outside the gene matches: 11. CDR3 sequence (DNA): TGCGCCAGCAGCCCAGGTTCCCCCAGGGGGAATAATTCACCCCTCCACTTT. This codes for CASSPGSPRGNNSPLHF.

The V gene is TRBV7-9, the J gene TRBJ2-7, with 7 nucleotides matching TRBD2. Trimming took 6 bases from V and 2 from J; bases not matched to a gene: 10. Germline-derived CDR1 and CDR2 are SEHNR and FQNEAQ (reference sequence). CDR3 size: 15 residues. The CDR3 nucleotides read TGTGCCAGCAGTTACCTTATGGGAGGGCCCTACGAGCAGTACTTC. It specifies CASSYLMGGPYEQYF.

The chain recombines TRBV6-5 with TRBJ2-3, with a possible D match to TRBD2 (5 bases). Germline loops: CDR1 MNHEY, CDR2 SVGAGI. V gave up 4 bases and J gave up 3 bases, with 8 bases separating them. The CDR3 loop spans 13 amino acids. CDR3 amino acids: CASSFRGTDTQYF. DNA of the CDR3: TGTGCCAGCAGTTTCCGGGGTACAGATACGCAGTATTTT.

As for this clone: This sample includes further DNA sequences coding for the same CDR3. This chain connects TRBV11-2 to TRBJ2-7, with 8 bases fitting TRBD1. The CDR3 is 14 residues long. Losses at the gene ends were 6 bases for V and 0 bases for J; bases not matched to a gene: 4. CDR1 and CDR2 (germline): SGHAT, FQNNGV. CDR3 in amino acids: CASSPGTGSYEQYF. The CDR3 bases are TGTGCCAGCAGTCCCGGGACAGGCTCCTACGAGCAGTACTTC. Based on the CDR3 plus reference TRBV11-2 and TRBJ2-7, the full variable domain is EAGVAQSPRYKIIEKRQSVAFWCNPISGHATLYWYQQILGQGPKLLIQFQNNGVVDDSQLPKDRFSAERLKGVDSTLKIQPAKLEDSAVYLCASSPGTGSYEQYFGPGTRLTVT.

The chain couples TRBV7-2 to TRBJ2-7; D possibly corresponds to TRBD2 (6 bases). This CDR3 has 15 residues. The germline V gene encodes CDR1 SGHTA and CDR2 FQGNSA. Trimming took 5 bases from V and 0 from J, leaving 14 bases between them. CDR3 sequence reads: CASSITSTSSYEQYF. Here the CDR3 DNA reads TGTGCCAGCAGCATTACCTCGACTAGCTCCTACGAGCAGTACTTC. Combining the CDR3 with reference TRBV7-2 and TRBJ2-7 gives the whole variable domain GAGVSQSPSNKVTEKGKDVELRCDPISGHTALYWYRQSLGQGLEFLIYFQGNSAPDKSGLPSDRFSAERTGGSVSTLTIQRTQQEDSAVYLCASSITSTSSYEQYFGPGTRLTVT.

This clone was detected once. The chain has TRBV29-1 and TRBJ2-1; TRBD2 matches at 11 bases. Losses at the gene ends were 7 bases for V and 3 bases for J; bases not matched to a gene: 5. This CDR3 spans 14 amino acids. Germline CDR1 and CDR2: SQVTM and ANQGSEA. CDR3 loop: CSGEGLAVYNEQFF. DNA of the CDR3: TGCAGCGGAGAGGGACTAGCGGTCTACAATGAGCAGTTCTTC.

The chain couples TRBV5-1 to TRBJ1-1; 9 bases align to TRBD1. The CDR3 is 14 residues long. Trimming removed 0 bases from V and 7 bases from J; junction bases left unmatched: 4. The V gene's germline CDR1 is SGHRS and CDR2 YFSETQ. CDR3 DNA: TGCGCCAGCAGCTTGGAGGGGACAGGGCTTGAAGCTTTCTTT. Encoded protein: CASSLEGTGLEAFF.

The CDR3 DNA reads as TGTGCCAGCAGCTTAGCCCTCAATCAGCCCCAGCATTTT. Protein sequence: CASSLALNQPQHF. The V gene is TRBV7-2, the J gene TRBJ1-5; no clear D gene. The CDR3 has 13 residues. The ends were cut back, 0 bases at V and 3 bases at J, with 3 bases in the middle. Germline V gene lookup returns CDR1 SGHTA and CDR2 FQGNSA.

V and J are TRBV7-9 and TRBJ1-1; D is possibly TRBD1 (5 bases). The CDR3 consists of 13 residues. Germline V lookup: CDR1 SEHNR, CDR2 FQNEAQ (reference sequence). V lost 11 bases and J lost 1, with 14 bases in between. The CDR3 DNA reads as TGTGCCGCCCGTTTGGGGGGGAACACTGAAGCTTTCTTT. The encoded protein is CAARLGGNTEAFF.

The chain links TRBV18 to TRBJ1-1; D gene uncertain. The V and J ends lost 3 bases and 1 base respectively, with 9 bases between them. The CDR3 totals 14 residues. Per germline, CDR1 KGHSH and CDR2 LQKENI. DNA for the CDR3: TGTGCCAGCTCACCCCGACGGGAGAACACTGAAGCTTTCTTT. As protein: CASSPRRENTEAFF.

In the case of this clone: The final CDR3 position lacks the conserved phenylalanine or tryptophan, pointing to a likely read error. The rearrangement joins TRBV4-1 to TRBJ2-7; 7 bases map to TRBD1. The CDR3 consists of 16 residues. The V gene end was trimmed by 1 base and the J gene end by 4 bases; junction bases not matched to a gene: 10. Per the germline V gene, CDR1 is MGHRA and CDR2 is YSYEKL. In DNA form, the CDR3 reads TGCGCCAGCAGCCAAGTTGCTTTGGGCAGGGGGTACGAGCAGTACCTC. This gives the protein CASSQVALGRGYEQYL.

The chain is built from TRBV6-1 and TRBJ1-6; weak D call: TRBD1 (6 bases). V was cut by 3 bases and J by 0 bases, with 9 bases left in between. CDR3 length: 16 residues. The germline gives CDR1 MNHNS, CDR2 SASEGT. CDR3: CASSDRGHSYNSPLHF. The CDR3 region has the DNA TGTGCCAGCAGTGACAGGGGCCACTCCTATAATTCACCCCTCCACTTT.

The V and J genes are TRBV12-5 and TRBJ2-6; 12 bases match TRBD2. The V gene end was trimmed by 4 bases and the J gene end by 2 bases; junction bases not matched to a gene: 12. Germline V lookup: CDR1 LGHNT, CDR2 FRNRAP. The CDR3 loop spans 20 amino acids. The CDR3 reads CASGSLGLAGGRPGANVLTF. CDR3 bases: TGTGCTAGTGGTTCCCTGGGGCTAGCGGGGGGGAGGCCTGGGGCCAACGTCCTGACTTTC.

The chain joins TRBV10-1 to TRBJ2-7; TRBD1 matches at 7 bases. CDR1 and CDR2 (germline): WNHNN, SYGVQD (reference sequence). V shed 6 bases, J shed 6 bases, and the junction held 5 bases outside the gene matches. The CDR3 runs 12 residues. Here the CDR3 DNA reads TGCGCCAGCAGCGGGGACAGCCTCGAGCAGTACTTC. It encodes CASSGDSLEQYF.

This rearrangement joins TRBV7-2 to TRBJ1-1; D possibly corresponds to TRBD1 (6 bases). The CDR3 length is 14 residues. V lost 2 bases, J lost 4 bases, and 11 bases lay in between. Germline CDR1 and CDR2: SGHTA and FQGNSA. CDR3 region: CASSLYTGSTEAFF. The CDR3 DNA follows: TGTGCCAGCAGCTTATACACAGGGAGCACTGAAGCTTTCTTT.

The rearrangement joins TRBV6-5 to TRBJ2-2; tentative D call: TRBD2 (6 bases). The CDR3 totals 15 residues. Trimming pared 2 bases from V and 6 bases from J, leaving 13 bases between. Germline V gives CDR1 MNHEY, CDR2 SVGAGI. CDR3 coding DNA: TGTGCCAGCAGTTACCTCAAGAGGAGGGCCGGGGAGCTGTTTTTT. Translating it yields CASSYLKRRAGELFF.